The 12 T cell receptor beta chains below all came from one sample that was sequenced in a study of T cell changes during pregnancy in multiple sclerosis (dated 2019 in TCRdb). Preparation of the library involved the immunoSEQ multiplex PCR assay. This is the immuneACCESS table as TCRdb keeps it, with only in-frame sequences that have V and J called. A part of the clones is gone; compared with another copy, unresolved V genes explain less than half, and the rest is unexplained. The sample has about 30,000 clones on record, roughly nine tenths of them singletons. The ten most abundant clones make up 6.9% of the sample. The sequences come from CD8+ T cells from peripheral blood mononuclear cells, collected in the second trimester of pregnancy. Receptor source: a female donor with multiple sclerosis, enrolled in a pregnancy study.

This chain's CDR3 is CASSLAGLAEEGGPDTQYF. The CDR3 DNA reads TGTGCCAGCAGCTTAGCCGGACTAGCGGAGGAAGGGGGGCCAGATACGCAGTATTTT. V is TRBV7-9 and J is TRBJ2-3; 10 bases are a match to TRBD2. V gave up 0 bases and J gave up 4 bases; unmatched junction bases: 13. CDR3 length: 19 residues. Germline V gene data show CDR1 as SEHNR and CDR2 as FQNEAQ (reference sequence).

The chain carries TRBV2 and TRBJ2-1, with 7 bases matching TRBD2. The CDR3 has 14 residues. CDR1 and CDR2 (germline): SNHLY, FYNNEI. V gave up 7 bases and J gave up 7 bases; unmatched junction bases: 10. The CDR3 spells CASIPAGVGNEQFF. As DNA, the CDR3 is TGTGCCAGCATTCCCGCGGGGGTGGGGAATGAGCAGTTCTTC. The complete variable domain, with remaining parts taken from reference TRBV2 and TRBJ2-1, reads EPEVTQTPSHQVTQMGQEVILRCVPISNHLYFYWYRQILGQKVEFLVSFYNNEISEKSEIFDDQFSVERPDGSNFTLKIRSTKLEDSAMYFCASIPAGVGNEQFFGPGTRLTVL.

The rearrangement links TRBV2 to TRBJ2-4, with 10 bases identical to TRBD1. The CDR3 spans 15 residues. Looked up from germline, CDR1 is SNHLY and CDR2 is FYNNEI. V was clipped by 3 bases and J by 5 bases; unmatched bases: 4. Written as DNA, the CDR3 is TGTGCCAGCAGTGATACCGGGACAGGGGAAAACATTCAGTACTTC. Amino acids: CASSDTGTGENIQYF.

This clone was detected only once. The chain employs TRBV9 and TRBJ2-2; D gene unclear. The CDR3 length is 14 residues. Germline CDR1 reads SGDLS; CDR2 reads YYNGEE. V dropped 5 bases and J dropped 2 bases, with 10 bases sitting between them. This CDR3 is CASSAGGNTGELFF. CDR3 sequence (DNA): TGTGCCAGCAGTGCTGGCGGCAACACCGGGGAGCTGTTTTTT.

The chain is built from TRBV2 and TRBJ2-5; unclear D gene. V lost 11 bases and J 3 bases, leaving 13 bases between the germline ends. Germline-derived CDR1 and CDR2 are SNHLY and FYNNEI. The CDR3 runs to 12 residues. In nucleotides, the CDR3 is TGTGCCTGCGCCAACTTGGAAGAGACCCAGTACTTC. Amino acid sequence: CACANLEETQYF.

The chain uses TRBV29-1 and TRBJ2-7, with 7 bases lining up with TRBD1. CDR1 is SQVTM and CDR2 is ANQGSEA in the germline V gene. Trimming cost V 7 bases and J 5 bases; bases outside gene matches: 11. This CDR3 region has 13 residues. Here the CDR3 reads CSADVNTGDEQYF. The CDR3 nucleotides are TGCAGCGCCGACGTAAACACAGGGGACGAGCAGTACTTC.

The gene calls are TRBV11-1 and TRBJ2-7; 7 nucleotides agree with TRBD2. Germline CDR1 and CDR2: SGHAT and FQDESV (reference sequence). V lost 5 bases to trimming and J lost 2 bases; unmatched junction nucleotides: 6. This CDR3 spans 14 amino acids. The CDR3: CASSAARGAYEQYF. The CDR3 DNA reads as TGTGCCAGCAGCGCGGCCCGGGGGGCCTACGAGCAGTACTTC.

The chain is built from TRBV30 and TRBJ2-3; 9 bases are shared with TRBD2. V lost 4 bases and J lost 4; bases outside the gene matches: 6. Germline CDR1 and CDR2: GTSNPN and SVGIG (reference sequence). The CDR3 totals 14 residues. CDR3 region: CAWTSGNAADTQYF. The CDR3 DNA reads TGTGCCTGGACTAGCGGGAACGCCGCAGATACGCAGTATTTT.

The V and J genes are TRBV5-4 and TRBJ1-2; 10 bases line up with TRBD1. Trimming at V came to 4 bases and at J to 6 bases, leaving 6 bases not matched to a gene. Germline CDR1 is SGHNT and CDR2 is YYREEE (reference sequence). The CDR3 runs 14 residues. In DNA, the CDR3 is TGTGCCAGCAGCCAAGACAGGGGGCTCGATGGCTACACCTTC. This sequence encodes CASSQDRGLDGYTF.

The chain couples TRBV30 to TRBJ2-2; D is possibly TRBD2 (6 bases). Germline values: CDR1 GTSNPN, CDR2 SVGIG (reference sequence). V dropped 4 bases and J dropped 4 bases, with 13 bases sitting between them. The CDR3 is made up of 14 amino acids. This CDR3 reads CAWNPAGLTGELFF. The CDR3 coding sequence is TGTGCCTGGAATCCAGCGGGCCTCACCGGGGAGCTGTTTTTT.

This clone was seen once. In nucleotides, the CDR3 is TGTGCCAGCTCGCGGGAGGGATCCTACGAGCAGTACTTC. Amino acid sequence: CASSREGSYEQYF. The V call is TRBV13, the J call TRBJ2-7; 9 bases are a match to TRBD2. V lost 8 bases and J lost 1; bases outside the gene matches: 3. Germline assignment: CDR1 PRHDT and CDR2 FYEKMQ (reference sequence). This CDR3 has 13 residues.

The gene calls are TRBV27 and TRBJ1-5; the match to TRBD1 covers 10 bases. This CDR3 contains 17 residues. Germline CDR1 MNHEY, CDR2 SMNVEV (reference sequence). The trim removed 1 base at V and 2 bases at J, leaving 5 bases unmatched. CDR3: CASSLLTGTGGNQPQHF. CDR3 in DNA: TGTGCCAGCAGTTTATTGACCGGGACAGGGGGCAATCAGCCCCAGCATTTT.